Listed below are T cell receptor beta chains from one sample, sequenced in a study of shared clonotypes between healthy human individuals. The data were produced by immunoSEQ multiplex PCR, yet TCRdb's version contains in-frame clones alone and is incomplete. The sample consists of 2 million to 2.5 million clones, 80% to 95% of them appearing once. The sequencing input was naive CD4+ T cells from PBMCs. The receptors derive from a man aged 18 to 29 in good health. Some clones in this sample may be carry-over from other donors' samples. Both conserved end residues are part of each CDR3. The order of the fields is V gene, J gene, D gene, clone size, CDR3 length, CDR3 protein, CDR3 DNA. D genes are given only for firm matches. The size of a clone is reported for some rows only, either as once, few or many, or as a class for expanded clones.

>TRBV10-3|TRBJ1-5|.|.|17
CAISESNRGRSNQPQHF
TGTGCCATCAGTGAGTCGAATCGGGGGAGAAGCAATCAGCCCCAGCATTTT
>TRBV2|TRBJ2-7|.|once|12
CASSGDSGEQYF
TGTGCCAGCAGTGGGGACTCGGGGGAGCAGTACTTC
>TRBV19|TRBJ1-1|TRBD1|.|14
CASDRTGRVPEAFF
TGTGCCAGTGACAGGACAGGTAGGGTCCCTGAAGCTTTCTTT
>TRBV2|TRBJ2-3|TRBD2|.|15
CASKSAGLGTDTQYF
TGTGCCAGCAAATCGGCGGGACTAGGAACAGATACGCAGTATTTT
>TRBV7-9|TRBJ2-7|TRBD2|.|15
CASSFSRSGSHEQYF
TGTGCCAGCAGCTTTAGCAGGAGCGGGAGCCACGAGCAGTACTTC
>TRBV11-2|TRBJ2-2|.|.|18
CASSSRRIQREVTGELFF
TGTGCCAGCAGCTCGAGGCGAATACAGCGCGAAGTAACCGGGGAGCTGTTTTTT
>TRBV29-1|TRBJ1-2|.|.|15
CSVGMQHRQGWGYTF
TGCAGCGTTGGAATGCAGCACCGCCAAGGATGGGGCTACACCTTC
>TRBV9|TRBJ1-4|TRBD1|.|16
CASSREARQGDEKLFF
TGTGCCAGCAGCAGAGAGGCCCGACAGGGGGATGAAAAACTGTTTTTT
>TRBV5-6|TRBJ2-6|.|.|13
CASSLTGANVLTF
TGTGCCAGCAGCTTGACTGGGGCCAACGTCCTGACTTTC
>TRBV30|TRBJ2-1|TRBD2|.|15
CAWRPRGMSGTSKFF
TGTGCCTGGAGGCCGAGGGGGATGTCCGGGACTAGCAAGTTCTTC
>TRBV29-1|TRBJ2-7|.|.|11
CSATVGYEQYF
TGCAGCGCGACAGTGGGCTACGAGCAGTACTTC
>TRBV9|TRBJ2-1|.|.|15
CASSVGLVPYNEQFF
TGTGCCAGCAGCGTGGGATTAGTACCCTACAATGAGCAGTTCTTC
>TRBV30|TRBJ1-3|.|.|14
CAWSGGEAGNTIYF
TGTGCCTGGAGTGGGGGTGAAGCTGGAAACACCATATATTTT
>TRBV5-1|TRBJ2-3|.|.|14
CASSLDSSTDTQYF
TGCGCCAGCAGCCTAGACAGTAGCACAGATACGCAGTATTTT
>TRBV19|TRBJ2-3|.|.|14
CASSIPSGTDTQYF
TGTGCCAGTAGTATCCCCTCGGGGACAGATACGCAGTATTTT
>TRBV18|TRBJ2-3|TRBD1|.|14
CASSQGAGTDTQYF
TGTGCCAGCTCACAGGGGGCTGGCACAGATACGCAGTATTTT
>TRBV25-1|TRBJ2-5|.|.|15
CASSESAGIGETQYF
TGTGCCAGCAGTGAATCTGCGGGGATCGGTGAGACCCAGTACTTC
>TRBV5-8|TRBJ2-1|.|.|15
CAGGGGTSSYNEQFF
TGTGCCGGGGGAGGCGGGACAAGCTCCTACAATGAGCAGTTCTTC
>TRBV7-7|TRBJ2-1|TRBD2|.|16
CASSLGGSGGAYEQFF
TGTGCCAGCAGCTTAGGAGGCAGCGGGGGAGCGTATGAGCAGTTCTTC
>TRBV29-1|TRBJ1-3|.|once|14
CSVRPLSSGNTIYF
TGCAGCGTTAGACCTCTTAGCTCTGGAAACACCATATATTTT
>TRBV7-6|TRBJ2-6|TRBD2|.|16
CASSLLAGAGANVLTF
TGTGCCAGCAGCTTACTAGCGGGAGCTGGGGCCAACGTCCTGACTTTC
>TRBV7-3|TRBJ2-7|TRBD2|.|16
CASSLTRTSGNYEQYF
TGTGCCAGCAGCTTAACGCGGACTAGCGGGAACTACGAGCAGTACTTC
>TRBV11-3|TRBJ2-4|.|.|17
CASSIPYRDGAKNIQYF
TGTGCCAGCAGCATACCATACCGGGACGGAGCCAAAAACATTCAGTACTTC
>TRBV5-1|TRBJ1-1|TRBD1|.|13
CASNRDRNTEAFF
TGCGCCAGCAACCGGGACAGGAACACTGAAGCTTTCTTT
>TRBV6-5|TRBJ2-5|.|.|12
CPQGQLQETQYF
TGCCCTCAGGGGCAGTTACAAGAGACCCAGTACTTC
>TRBV4-1|TRBJ2-7|TRBD1|.|15
CASSQRDRSSYEQYF
TGCGCCAGCAGCCAGCGGGACAGGAGCTCCTACGAGCAGTACTTC
>TRBV19|TRBJ1-1|.|few|15
CASIETALLGTEAFF
TGTGCCAGTATCGAGACAGCCCTTTTGGGCACTGAAGCTTTCTTT
>TRBV11-3|TRBJ2-7|.|.|15
CASSLGGASDYEQYF
TGTGCCAGCAGCTTAGGGGGCGCGTCCGACTACGAGCAGTACTTC
>TRBV29-1|TRBJ2-7|.|.|12
CSVETTGYEQYF
TGCAGCGTTGAAACGACAGGCTACGAGCAGTACTTC
>TRBV7-2|TRBJ1-4|TRBD1|.|15
CASSLQGATNEKLFF
TGTGCCAGCAGCTTACAGGGGGCAACTAATGAAAAACTGTTTTTT
>TRBV5-4|TRBJ2-1|TRBD1|.|15
CASSPDRGVYNEQFF
TGTGCCAGCAGCCCAGACAGGGGAGTCTACAATGAGCAGTTCTTC
>TRBV7-3|TRBJ1-1|.|.|14
CASSAVGGNTEAFF
TGTGCCAGCAGCGCGGTGGGCGGGAACACTGAAGCTTTCTTT
>TRBV7-6|TRBJ1-1|TRBD1|.|14
CASSLAPGTDEAFF
TGTGCCAGCAGCTTAGCGCCCGGGACAGACGAAGCTTTCTTT
>TRBV30|TRBJ2-3|TRBD2|.|17
CAWRDIAGAPKGDTQYF
TGTGCCTGGAGAGATATAGCGGGAGCCCCAAAGGGGGATACGCAGTATTTT
>TRBV5-1|TRBJ2-2|.|.|15
CASSLKGTNTGELFF
TGCGCCAGCAGCTTGAAGGGGACTAACACCGGGGAGCTGTTTTTT
>TRBV6-1|TRBJ1-1|.|.|13
CASSPGPNTEAFF
TGTGCCAGCAGTCCAGGGCCGAACACTGAAGCTTTCTTT